Sequencing of this T cell receptor (beta chain) was carried out in a study of CD8 T cells in ankylosing spondylitis. Concerning this clonotype: Its antigen remains unknown.

Making the TCR beta libraries involved quantitative 5'-RACE with molecular barcodes. TCRdb independently ran MiXCR on the 5' RACE reads; one entry per CDR3 protein. The sample holds some 240,000 distinct CDR3 sequences, 15% to 20% seen once. Germline values: CDR1 MNHNS, CDR2 SASEGT. V lost 8 bases and J 1 base, leaving 11 bases between the germline ends. This CDR3 has 14 amino acids. Study observations and caveats: Blood of patients with ankylosing spondylitis appeared to be characterized by a TCR beta motif of several highly homologous variants. Some motif variants had been reported before (in reactive arthritis synovial fluid and blood). Researchers reportedly found disease-linked clones significantly enriched in matched ankylosing spondylitis synovial fluid.

Sequenced: blood, either unsorted or a sorted T cell fraction (not recorded which). This chain connects TRBV6-1 to TRBJ2-2; D remains ambiguous. This TCR came from a male donor with ankylosing spondylitis or in good health (not recorded which). CDR3 in DNA: TGTGCCAGCTCCACTGTTTTGAACACCGGGGAGCTGTTTTTT. It specifies CASSTVLNTGELFF.